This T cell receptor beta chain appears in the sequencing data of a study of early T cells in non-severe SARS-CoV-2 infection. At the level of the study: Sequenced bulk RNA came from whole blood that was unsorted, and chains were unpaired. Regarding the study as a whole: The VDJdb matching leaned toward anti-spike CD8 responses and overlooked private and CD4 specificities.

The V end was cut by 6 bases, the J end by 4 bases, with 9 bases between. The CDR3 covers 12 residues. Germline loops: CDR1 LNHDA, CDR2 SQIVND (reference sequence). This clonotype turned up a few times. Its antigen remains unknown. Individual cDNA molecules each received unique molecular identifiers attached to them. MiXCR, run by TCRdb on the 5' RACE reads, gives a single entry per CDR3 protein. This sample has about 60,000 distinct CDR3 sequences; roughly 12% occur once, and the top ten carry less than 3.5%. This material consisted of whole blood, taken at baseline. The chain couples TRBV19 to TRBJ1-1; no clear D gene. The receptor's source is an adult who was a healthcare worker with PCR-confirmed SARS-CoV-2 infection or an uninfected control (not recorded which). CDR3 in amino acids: CASSERRTEAFF. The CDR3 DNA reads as TGTGCCAGTAGCGAGCGTCGCACTGAAGCTTTCTTT.